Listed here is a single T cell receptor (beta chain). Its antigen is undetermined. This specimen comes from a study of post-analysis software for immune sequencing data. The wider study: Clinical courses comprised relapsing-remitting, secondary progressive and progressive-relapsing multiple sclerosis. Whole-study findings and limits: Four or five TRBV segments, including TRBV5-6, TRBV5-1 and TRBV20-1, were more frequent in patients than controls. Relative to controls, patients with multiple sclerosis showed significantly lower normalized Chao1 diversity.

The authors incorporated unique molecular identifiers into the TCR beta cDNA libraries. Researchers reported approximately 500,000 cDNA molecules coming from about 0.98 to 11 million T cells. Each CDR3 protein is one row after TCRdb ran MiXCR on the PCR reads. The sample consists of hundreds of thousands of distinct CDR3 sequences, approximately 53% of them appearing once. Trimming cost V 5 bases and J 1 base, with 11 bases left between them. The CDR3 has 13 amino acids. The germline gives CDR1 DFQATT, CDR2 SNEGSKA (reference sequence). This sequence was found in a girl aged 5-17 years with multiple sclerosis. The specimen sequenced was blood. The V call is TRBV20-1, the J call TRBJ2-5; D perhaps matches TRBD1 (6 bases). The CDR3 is CSAPRTAQETQYF. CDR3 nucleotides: TGCAGTGCTCCGAGGACAGCCCAAGAGACCCAGTACTTC.